This TCR beta chain was documented in a study of blood T cell repertoires in COVID-19. Turning to the study itself: Sources were T cells, B-cell-depleted T cells, or PBMCs; the material itself was cDNA or gDNA.

This clone was found a few times. Enrollees, about 18 to 95 years old, lived in about two dozen US areas. Allocation to cohorts depended on clinical history reported by the participants. All exposed participants met a person with COVID-19 within 2 weeks before entering the study. Germline CDR1 LNHDA, CDR2 SQIVND (reference sequence). CDR3 length: 17 amino acids. V was clipped by 6 bases and J by 2 bases; unmatched bases: 10. Assay used: immunoSEQ multiplex PCR; TCRdb lists only in-frame clones, some missing. The table includes around 250,000 clones, 80% to 85% detected once. Sequencing used PBMCs or T cells enriched from blood (not recorded which). The TCR was taken from a man aged 35 to 55 who had been exposed to COVID-19. The chain carries TRBV19 and TRBJ1-3; 10 bases are shared with TRBD1. As DNA, the CDR3 is TGTGCCAGTAGCAGGGACAGGGGAACAGAAACTGGAAACACCATATATTTT. Translated: CASSRDRGTETGNTIYF.